The sequence of this T cell receptor (beta chain) was determined in a study of cytomegalovirus exposure and HLA in healthy donors. Study overall: Among the 350 to 400 donors who were genotyped, about 80% fell in the genetic ancestry cluster that is associated with self-reported Caucasian donors. Broader study findings: Presence/absence analyses supposed approximately even sequencing depth among donors. It was likely that a cluster of highly shared sequence variants was a sequencing artifact. Follow-up analysis found HLA locus-dependent TCR association rates, highest for DRB1 and lowest for HLA-C.

The CDR3 has 11 amino acids. The germline V gene has CDR1 SGDLS and CDR2 YYNGEE. V shed 3 bases and J shed 8 bases, with 8 bases lying between them. Vbeta (60) and Jbeta (13) primers were used in the PCR. Method: immunoSEQ multiplex PCR; TCRdb's copy keeps in-frame clones and lacks some. The sample spans 90,000 to 150,000 clones; the ten largest clones claim 3.6%. A remark on this clone: Its antigen is unknown.

The V call is TRBV9, the J call TRBJ1-1, with D unresolved. What was sequenced was PBMCs. This TCR was sampled from a man aged 18 to 30 in good health and CMV-seronegative. The CDR3 protein is CASSGAPEAFF. The CDR3 DNA reads as TGTGCCAGCAGCGGGGCCCCGGAAGCTTTCTTT.